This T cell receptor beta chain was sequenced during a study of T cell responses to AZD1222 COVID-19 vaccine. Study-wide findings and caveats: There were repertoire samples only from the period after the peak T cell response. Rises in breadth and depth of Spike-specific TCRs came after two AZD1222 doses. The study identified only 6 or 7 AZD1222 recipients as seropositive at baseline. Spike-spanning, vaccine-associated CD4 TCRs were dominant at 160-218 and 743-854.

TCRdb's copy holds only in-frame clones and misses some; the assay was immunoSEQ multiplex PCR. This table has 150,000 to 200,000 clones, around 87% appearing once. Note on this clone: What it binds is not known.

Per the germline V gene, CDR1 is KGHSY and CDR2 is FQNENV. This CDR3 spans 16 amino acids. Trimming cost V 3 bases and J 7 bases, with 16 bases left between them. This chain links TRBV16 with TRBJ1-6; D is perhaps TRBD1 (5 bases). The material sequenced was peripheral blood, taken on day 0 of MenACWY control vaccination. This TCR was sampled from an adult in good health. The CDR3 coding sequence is TGTGCCAGCAGCCAGAGACAGCTGGACGCAAATTCACCCCTCCACTTT. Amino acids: CASSQRQLDANSPLHF.